This T cell receptor (beta chain) came from a study of CD8+CD57+ T cells in acquired aplastic anemia. Study summary: Average DNA yield from sorted CD4+ and CD8+ cells was 3.2 ug. Study-level results: Common to patients and controls were roughly 30 CD8+ CDR3 sequences.

The TCR beta profiling, which covered VDJ combination and CDR3 sequence, was carried out using genomic DNA as the template. TCRdb re-called the reads through MiXCR, storing one row per CDR3 protein. The data show approximately 100,000 distinct CDR3 sequences, around 68% seen once. Previously, flow cytometry had revealed CD8+CD57+ cell expansion in the patients chosen for sequencing. The germline V gene has CDR1 SGDLS and CDR2 YYNGEE. This CDR3 spans 15 amino acids. A word on this clonotype: What it binds is not known. A read error may produce the germline difference seen at one junction end.

This rearrangement joins TRBV9 to TRBJ2-5; 10 bases line up with TRBD2. This clonotype originated in a human donor with aplastic anemia. Material: sorted CD4+, CD8+, or CD8+CD57+ T cells (not recorded which) from PBMCs. The CDR3 DNA sequence: TGTGCCAGCGGCGTAGCGGGGGGAATCCAAGAGACCCAGTACTTC. The encoded protein is CASGVAGGIQETQYF.